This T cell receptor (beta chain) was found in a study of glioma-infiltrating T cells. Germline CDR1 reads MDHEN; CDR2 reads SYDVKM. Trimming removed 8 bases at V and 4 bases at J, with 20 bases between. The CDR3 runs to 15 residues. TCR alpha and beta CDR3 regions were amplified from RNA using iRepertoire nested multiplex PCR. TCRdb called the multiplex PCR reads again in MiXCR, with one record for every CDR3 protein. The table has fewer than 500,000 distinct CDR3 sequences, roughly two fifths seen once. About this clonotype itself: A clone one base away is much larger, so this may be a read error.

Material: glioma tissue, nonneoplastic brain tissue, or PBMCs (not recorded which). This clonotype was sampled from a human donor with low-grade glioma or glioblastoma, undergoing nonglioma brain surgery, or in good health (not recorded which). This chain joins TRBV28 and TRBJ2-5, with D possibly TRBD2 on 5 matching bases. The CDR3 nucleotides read TGTGCCAGCCGTTCCCCAAGGGAGTTTCGAGAGACCCAGTACTTC. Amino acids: CASRSPREFRETQYF. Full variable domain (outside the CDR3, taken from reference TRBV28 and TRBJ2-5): DVKVTQSSRYLVKRTGEKVFLECVQDMDHENMFWYRQDPGLGLRLIYFSYDVKMKEKGDIPEGYSVSREKKERFSLILESASTNQTSMYLCASRSPREFRETQYFGPGTRLLVL.